This is a list of T cell receptor beta chains from one sample in a study of beta chain features in type 1 diabetes. The protocol was immunoSEQ multiplex PCR, while the TCRdb copy is restricted to in-frame clones and leaves out a portion. The data show approximately 360,000 clones, roughly 12% seen once. Sequenced: naive CD4+ T cells from blood. The source is a woman younger than 35 with type 1 diabetes. CDR3s include the opening cysteine and the closing phenylalanine or tryptophan.

>TRBV7-2
CASSRSTSGSYNEQFF
>TRBV25-1
CASSDGGKNIQYF
>TRBV27
CASRGQGDEQFF
>TRBV9
CASREREGIGELFF
>TRBV9
CASSATGTSGHNEQFF
>TRBV10-3
CAISESPSGSSYEQYF
>TRBV4-3
CASSQDGLGTQYF
>TRBV7-2
CASSLVYRANYGYTF
>TRBV9
CASSVGRAQSPLHF
>TRBV6-4
CASSGQGRAQYF
>TRBV29-1
CSVERLAANNEQFF
>TRBV28
CASRAFTDTQYF
>TRBV9
CASSSTPGGHRPTDTQYF
>TRBV13
CASSLDPGQGPPYNEQFF
>TRBV11-3
CASSSEIGTSGYNEQFF
>TRBV7-9
CASGPPTPSNYGYTF
>TRBV7-9
CASSLGRTIADETQYF
>TRBV27
CASRPPGFNEQFF
>TRBV7-9
CASSSGDRGPEQYF
>TRBV18
CASKRRGQNTDTQYF
>TRBV4-1
CASSQVGAAFF
>TRBV5-1
CASSLRTGGNTEAFF
>TRBV7-2
CASSPPLAYPRYF
>TRBV4-3
CASSHPGNPEAFF
>TRBV27
CASSLGENTEAFF
>TRBV5-1
CASSTTTSSYNEQFF
>TRBV5-1
CASTGTATDTQYF
>TRBV2
CASTATPGLAANEQFF
>TRBV5-1
CASSPRTGSGNEQFF
>TRBV29-1
CSVGGGQGDGYTF
>TRBV6-5
CASSYGGGGSYEQYF
>TRBV6-6
CASSSDTVSYEQYF
>TRBV5-1
CASSSFTDTQYF
>TRBV11-1
CASSLADSEQFF
>TRBV7-3
CASSSQPEGSGEQYF
>TRBV19
CASSVLAGAGANVLTF
>TRBV5-6
CASSLRRDRPAYEQYF
>TRBV7-2
CASSQEGLTDTQYF
>TRBV30
CAGRDRGIETQYF
>TRBV18
CASSRAAGGFWPQHF
>TRBV18
CASSEADYEQYF
>TRBV6-1
CATDRSLYEQYF
>TRBV4-3
CASSPRRDRETQYF
>TRBV7-7
CASSSQDREGTEAFF
>TRBV7-9
CASSLDSNTEAFF
>TRBV5-5
CASSLGDLASEQFF
>TRBV6-5
CASSYTGGVTKNIQYF
>TRBV25-1
CASSERTGLSGANVLTF
>TRBV5-1
CASSLSLAGASEQYF
>TRBV7-7
CASSQDTVWTQYF